Below are 27 T cell receptor beta chains sequenced from a single sample in a study of blood T cells in healthy people across ages. PCR was performed a second time for 7 to 11 cycles using a sample-barcoded 5' primer and a J-beta primer mix. TCRdb used MiXCR to reprocess the 5' RACE reads, holding one entry per CDR3 protein. The data contain about 1,600,000 distinct CDR3 sequences, around 39% of them singletons. What was sequenced was blood. The receptors were gathered from a woman aged 18-35 years in good health.

The chain employs TRBV6-1 and TRBJ2-3; TRBD2 might be the D (6 bases). The length of the CDR3 is 16 residues. The V end was cut by 5 bases, the J end by 2 bases, with 17 bases between. Germline-derived CDR1 and CDR2 are MNHNS and SASEGT. This CDR3 is CASSPAFGGNTDTQYF. In DNA, the CDR3 is TGTGCCAGCAGTCCAGCTTTTGGCGGGAACACAGATACGCAGTATTTT.

In its sample, this clonotype was seen a few times. V usage is TRBV15 and J usage is TRBJ2-7; D uncertain. The V gene's germline CDR1 is LNHNV and CDR2 YYDKDF (reference sequence). The CDR3 has 13 residues. V gave up 5 bases and J gave up 0 bases, with 8 bases separating them. The CDR3 DNA reads TGTGCCACCAGCGAAGCCGTCTCCTACGAGCAGTACTTC. This codes for CATSEAVSYEQYF.

This chain links TRBV9 with TRBJ1-1, with 10 bases that match TRBD1. The germline gives CDR1 SGDLS, CDR2 YYNGEE. V was pared by 4 bases and J by 4 bases, with 7 bases of the junction left unmatched. The CDR3 length is 15 residues. CDR3 protein: CASSPGQGGTTEAFF. The CDR3 region has the DNA TGTGCCAGCAGCCCAGGACAGGGGGGGACCACTGAAGCTTTCTTT.

The rearrangement uses TRBV29-1 and TRBJ2-7; tentative D call: TRBD1 (5 bases). From germline, CDR1 is SQVTM and CDR2 ANQGSEA. The CDR3 covers 15 residues. V lost 7 bases and J 0 bases, leaving 19 bases between the germline ends. Here the CDR3 reads CSAATSSTASYEQYF. The DNA of the CDR3 is TGCAGCGCCGCCACCTCCTCGACAGCCTCCTACGAGCAGTACTTC.

The chain couples TRBV5-1 to TRBJ2-3; TRBD2 agrees at 8 bases. The CDR3 is made up of 16 amino acids. Germline CDR1 and CDR2: SGHRS and YFSETQ. V lost 1 base to trimming and J lost 0 bases; unmatched junction nucleotides: 4. The CDR3 protein is CASSLFGGDSTDTQYF. The CDR3 coding sequence is TGCGCCAGCAGCTTGTTCGGGGGGGATAGCACAGATACGCAGTATTTT.

This clonotype turned up a few times. The chain joins TRBV3-1 to TRBJ1-4; D unclear. The CDR3 contains 16 residues. CDR1 is LGHDT, CDR2 YNNKEL, per germline (reference sequence). V lost 0 bases to trimming and J lost 1 base, with 9 bases between them. The CDR3 DNA reads as TGTGCCAGCAGCCAAGAAGAGACAAGAACTAATGAAAAACTGTTTTTT. It encodes CASSQEETRTNEKLFF.

The chain joins TRBV11-2 to TRBJ2-6; TRBD1 might be the D (6 bases). V was shortened by 5 bases and J by 0 bases, with 17 bases between the two germline ends. CDR3 length equals 18 residues. Germline values: CDR1 SGHAT, CDR2 FQNNGV. CDR3 sequence: CASSRRDKTHSGANVLTF. CDR3 DNA sequence: TGTGCCAGCAGCCGACGGGACAAGACCCACTCTGGGGCCAACGTCCTGACTTTC.

This clonotype was seen a handful of times. The rearrangement links TRBV9 to TRBJ2-1; D is undetermined. CDR1 is SGDLS and CDR2 is YYNGEE in the germline V gene. The ends were cut back, 0 bases at V and 9 bases at J, with 7 bases in the middle. The CDR3 consists of 12 residues. The CDR3 nucleotides read TGTGCCAGCAGCGTAGGAGAAGGTGAGCAGTTCTTC. It encodes CASSVGEGEQFF.

This clonotype has more than one count but fewer than ten. The genes are TRBV5-1 and TRBJ2-1; D call uncertain. V lost 2 bases, J lost 4 bases, and 16 bases lay in between. Germline assignment: CDR1 SGHRS and CDR2 YFSETQ. The length of the CDR3 is 16 residues. CDR3 residues: CASSFLGSGPYNEQFF. The CDR3 nucleotides read TGCGCCAGCAGCTTTTTAGGTAGTGGCCCATACAATGAGCAGTTCTTC.

The chain combines TRBV28 with TRBJ1-2; a possible D gene is TRBD1 (6 bases). V was trimmed by 6 bases and J by 7 bases, leaving 18 bases between them. The CDR3 extends over 14 amino acids. Germline values: CDR1 MDHEN, CDR2 SYDVKM. CDR3 DNA: TGTGCCAGCAGAACCTCCGGGGGCGCAGGTGGCTACACCTTC. Translating gives CASRTSGGAGGYTF.

There are a few counts of this clonotype. In nucleotides, the CDR3 is TGTGCCACCAGTGAGGGAAGCACAGCAAATGGCTACACCTTC. Its translation: CATSEGSTANGYTF. The V and J genes are TRBV24-1 and TRBJ1-2, with D unresolved. CDR3 length: 14 residues. V lost 4 bases and J 6 bases, leaving 14 bases between the germline ends. Germline V gene data show CDR1 as KGHDR and CDR2 as SFDVKD.

In DNA form, the CDR3 reads TGTGCTAGTGGTTTCGGAGCCGGGGCAATCTCCTACGAGCAGTACTTC. Encoded protein: CASGFGAGAISYEQYF. The chain joins TRBV12-5 to TRBJ2-7; D may correspond to TRBD1 or TRBD2 (5 bases each). The CDR3 loop spans 16 amino acids. In germline, CDR1 is LGHNT, CDR2 FRNRAP. Trimming took off 3 bases at V and 0 bases at J, with 15 bases between the two ends.

In this sample, this clonotype turned up a few times. V and J are TRBV5-1 and TRBJ2-1, with 8 bases lining up with TRBD2. This CDR3 is 16 amino acids long. V trimming: 2 bases; J trimming: 7 bases; junction bases outside the gene matches: 11. In germline, CDR1 is SGHRS, CDR2 YFSETQ. The CDR3 sequence is CASSLLQRESDNEQFF. DNA for the CDR3: TGCGCCAGCAGCTTATTACAGCGGGAGTCGGATAATGAGCAGTTCTTC.

This chain connects TRBV7-9 to TRBJ2-3; D is unresolved. V dropped 6 bases and J dropped 3 bases, with 13 bases sitting between them. The CDR3 is 14 amino acids. Germline CDR1 is SEHNR and CDR2 is FQNEAQ (reference sequence). CDR3: CASSDWTQTDTQYF. The CDR3 bases are TGTGCCAGCAGTGACTGGACCCAAACAGATACGCAGTATTTT. Drawing the rest from reference TRBV7-9 and TRBJ2-3, the complete variable domain is DTGVSQNPRHKITKRGQNVTFRCDPISEHNRLYWYRQTLGQGPEFLTYFQNEAQLEKSRLLSDRFSAERPKGSFSTLEIQRTEQGDSAMYLCASSDWTQTDTQYFGPGTRLTVL.

The chain is built from TRBV10-3 and TRBJ2-2; TRBD1 matches at 10 bases. The V gene's germline CDR1 is ENHRY and CDR2 SYGVKD. V lost 3 bases, J lost 5 bases, and 3 bases stayed unmatched. The CDR3 has 15 amino acids. The CDR3 sequence is CAISDDRGRTGELFF. The CDR3 coding sequence is TGTGCCATCAGTGACGACAGGGGGCGAACCGGGGAGCTGTTTTTT.

This clonotype was counted a few times. The chain joins TRBV6-1 to TRBJ2-5, with D possibly matching TRBD2 (5 bases). This CDR3 region has 17 residues. CDR1 MNHNS and CDR2 SASEGT come from the germline V gene. V dropped 7 bases and J dropped 2 bases, with 23 bases sitting between them. CDR3 sequence reads: CASKKRGDNVRQETQYF. CDR3 nucleotide sequence: TGTGCCAGCAAAAAACGGGGTGATAACGTTCGACAAGAGACCCAGTACTTC.

CDR3 in DNA: TGTGCCATCAGTGGACAGGCGGCGGACTATGGCTACACCTTC. Protein product: CAISGQAADYGYTF. The V gene is TRBV10-3, the J gene TRBJ1-2; possible D gene TRBD1, 6 bases. Trimming pared 4 bases from V and 3 bases from J, leaving 12 bases between. This CDR3 has 14 residues. Germline CDR1 and CDR2: ENHRY and SYGVKD.

This chain joins TRBV6-5 and TRBJ2-7; D not certain. CDR3 length equals 13 residues. Germline lookup yields CDR1 MNHEY and CDR2 SVGAGI. V was cut by 6 bases and J by 3 bases, with 12 bases left in between. CDR3 region: CASSPRAHYEQYF. The CDR3 DNA follows: TGTGCCAGCAGCCCACGGGCGCACTACGAGCAGTACTTC.

This clonotype appeared a few times. V is TRBV4-1 and J is TRBJ1-2; no firm D call. This CDR3 region has 14 residues. V was pared by 0 bases and J by 8 bases, with 13 bases between. CDR1 is MGHRA and CDR2 is YSYEKL in the germline V gene. The CDR3 coding sequence is TGCGCCAGCAGCCAAGAGGGATCCGCCAGCGGCTACACCTTC. Amino acids: CASSQEGSASGYTF.

This clonotype was recorded a few times. The gene calls are TRBV20-1 and TRBJ1-4; D gene unclear. Germline V gives CDR1 DFQATT, CDR2 SNEGSKA (reference sequence). The germline V and J ends were trimmed by 5 bases and 12 bases, with 16 bases remaining between them. This CDR3 comprises 12 residues. In DNA, the CDR3 is TGCAGTGCTCCGGCTAGGTCGAAGGAACTGTTTTTT. Protein sequence: CSAPARSKELFF.

The chain has TRBV29-1 and TRBJ2-5; 11 bases fit TRBD2. This CDR3 is 15 amino acids long. In germline, CDR1 is SQVTM, CDR2 ANQGSEA. V lost 6 bases and J lost 7; bases outside the gene matches: 13. CDR3 loop: CSVSVGLAALGTQYF. The CDR3, as DNA: TGCAGCGTATCCGTGGGACTAGCGGCCCTGGGGACCCAGTACTTC.

This clonotype showed up just a few times. The chain employs TRBV11-2 and TRBJ2-7; D unresolved. The CDR3 length is 13 residues. CDR1 and CDR2 from the germline V gene are SGHAT and FQNNGV. The germline V and J ends were trimmed by 8 bases and 0 bases, with 11 bases remaining between them. The CDR3 sequence is CASGTASSYEQYF. The CDR3, as DNA: TGTGCCAGCGGAACCGCCAGCTCCTACGAGCAGTACTTC.

This clonotype was detected a few times. The chain combines TRBV5-1 with TRBJ2-7, with 8 bases aligning to TRBD1. The CDR3 is made up of 15 amino acids. Trimming removed 0 bases from V and 5 bases from J; junction bases left unmatched: 7. Germline V lookup: CDR1 SGHRS, CDR2 YFSETQ. The CDR3 is CASSLGPGQGNEQYF. In DNA form, the CDR3 reads TGCGCCAGCAGCTTGGGGCCCGGACAGGGAAACGAGCAGTACTTC.

The chain has TRBV12-3 or TRBV12-4 and TRBJ2-7; 12 nucleotides match TRBD2. V shed 1 base, J shed 2 bases, and the junction held 6 bases outside the gene matches. The CDR3 totals 17 residues. CDR3 DNA: TGTGCCAGCAGTTTAGGGGGACTAGCGGGTACCACCTACGAGCAGTACTTC. It yields the protein CASSLGGLAGTTYEQYF.

Concerning this clonotype: One junction end does not reproduce the germline sequence, and a read error may be involved. This chain joins TRBV5-1 and TRBJ2-3, with D maybe TRBD1 (5 bases). Germline V gene sequence: CDR1 SGHRS, CDR2 YFSETQ. This CDR3 has 13 amino acids. The CDR3 region is CASLGHPTDTRYF. CDR3 DNA: TGCGCCAGCCTGGGGCATCCCACAGATACGCGGTATTTT.

This clonotype was observed a handful of times. The J gene is TRBJ2-1, the V gene TRBV6-5; D is ambiguous. CDR3 size: 16 residues. In germline, CDR1 is MNHEY, CDR2 SVGAGI. The ends were cut back, 0 bases at V and 0 bases at J, with 9 bases in the middle. CDR3 loop: CASSYSKQSSYNEQFF. The CDR3 DNA sequence: TGTGCCAGCAGTTACTCGAAGCAGAGCTCCTACAATGAGCAGTTCTTC.

This clonotype was recorded only once. The chain couples TRBV20-1 to TRBJ2-5; 12 bases map to TRBD2. J lost 11 bases, V lost 1 base, and 11 bases had no gene match. CDR1 and CDR2 (germline): DFQATT, SNEGSKA (reference sequence). The CDR3 has 15 amino acids. DNA for the CDR3: TGCAGTGCTAGAGGGACTAGCGGGATCTACAATGAGCAGTACTTC. Translating it yields CSARGTSGIYNEQYF.